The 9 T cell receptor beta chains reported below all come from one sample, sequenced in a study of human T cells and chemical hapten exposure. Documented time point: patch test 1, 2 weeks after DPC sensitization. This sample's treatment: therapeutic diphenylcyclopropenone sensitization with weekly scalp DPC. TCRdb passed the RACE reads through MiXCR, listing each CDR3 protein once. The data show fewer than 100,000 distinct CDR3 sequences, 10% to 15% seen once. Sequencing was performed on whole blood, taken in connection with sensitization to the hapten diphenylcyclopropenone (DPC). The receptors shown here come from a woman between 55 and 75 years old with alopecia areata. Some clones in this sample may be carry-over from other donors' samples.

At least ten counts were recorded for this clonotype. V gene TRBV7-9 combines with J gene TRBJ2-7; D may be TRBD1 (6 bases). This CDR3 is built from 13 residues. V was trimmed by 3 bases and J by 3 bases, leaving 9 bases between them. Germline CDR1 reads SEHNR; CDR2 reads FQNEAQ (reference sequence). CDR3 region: CASSFGGIYEQYF. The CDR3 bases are TGTGCCAGCAGCTTTGGGGGCATCTACGAGCAGTACTTC.

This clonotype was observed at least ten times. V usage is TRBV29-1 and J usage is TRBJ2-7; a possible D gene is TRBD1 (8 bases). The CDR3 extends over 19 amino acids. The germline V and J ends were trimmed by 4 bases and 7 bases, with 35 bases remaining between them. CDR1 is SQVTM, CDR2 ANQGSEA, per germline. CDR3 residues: CSVVTGVADSGQLKGEQYF. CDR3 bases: TGCAGCGTTGTGACAGGGGTAGCGGATAGCGGGCAGTTAAAGGGAGAGCAGTACTTC.

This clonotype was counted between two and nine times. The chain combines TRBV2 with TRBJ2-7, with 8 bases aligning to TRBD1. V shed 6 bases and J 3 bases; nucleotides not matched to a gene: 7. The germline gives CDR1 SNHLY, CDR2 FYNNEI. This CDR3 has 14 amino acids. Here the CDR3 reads CASRTRDRFYEQYF. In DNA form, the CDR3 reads TGTGCCAGCAGAACCCGGGACAGGTTCTACGAGCAGTACTTC.

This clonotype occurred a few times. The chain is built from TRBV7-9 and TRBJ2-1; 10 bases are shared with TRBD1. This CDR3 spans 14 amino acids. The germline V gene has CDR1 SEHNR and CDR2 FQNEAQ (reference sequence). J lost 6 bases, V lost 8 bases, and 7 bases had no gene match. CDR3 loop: CASGSGQGSNEQFF. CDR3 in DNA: TGTGCCAGCGGCTCGGGACAGGGGTCCAATGAGCAGTTCTTC. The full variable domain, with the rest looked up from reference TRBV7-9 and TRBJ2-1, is DTGVSQNPRHKITKRGQNVTFRCDPISEHNRLYWYRQTLGQGPEFLTYFQNEAQLEKSRLLSDRFSAERPKGSFSTLEIQRTEQGDSAMYLCASGSGQGSNEQFFGPGTRLTVL.

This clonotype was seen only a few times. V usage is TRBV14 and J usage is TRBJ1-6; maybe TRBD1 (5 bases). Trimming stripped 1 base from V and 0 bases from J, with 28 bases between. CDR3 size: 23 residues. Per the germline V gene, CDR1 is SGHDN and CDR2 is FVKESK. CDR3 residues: CASSQGEEAQGQDKSSYNSPLHF. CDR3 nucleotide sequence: TGTGCCAGCAGCCAAGGAGAAGAGGCTCAGGGTCAGGACAAGAGCTCCTATAATTCACCCCTCCACTTT.

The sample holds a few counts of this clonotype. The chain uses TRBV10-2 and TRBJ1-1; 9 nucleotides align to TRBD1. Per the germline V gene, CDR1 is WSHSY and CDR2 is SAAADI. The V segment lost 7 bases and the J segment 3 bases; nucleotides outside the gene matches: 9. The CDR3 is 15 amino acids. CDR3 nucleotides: TGCGCCAGCAACCCGGGACAGGGTAAGGACACTGAAGCTTTCTTT. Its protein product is CASNPGQGKDTEAFF.

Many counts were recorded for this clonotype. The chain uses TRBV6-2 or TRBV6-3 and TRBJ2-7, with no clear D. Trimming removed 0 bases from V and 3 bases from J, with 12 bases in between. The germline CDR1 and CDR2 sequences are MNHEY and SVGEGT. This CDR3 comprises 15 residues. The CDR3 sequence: CASSYSNSVYYEQYF. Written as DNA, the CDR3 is TGTGCCAGCAGTTACTCTAACAGCGTGTACTACGAGCAGTACTTC.

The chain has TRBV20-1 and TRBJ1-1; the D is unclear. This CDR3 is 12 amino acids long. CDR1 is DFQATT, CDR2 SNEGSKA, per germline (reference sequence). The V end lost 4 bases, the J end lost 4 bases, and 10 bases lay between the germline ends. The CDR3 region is CSAKLGFTEAFF. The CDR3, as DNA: TGCAGTGCTAAGTTGGGTTTCACTGAAGCTTTCTTT.

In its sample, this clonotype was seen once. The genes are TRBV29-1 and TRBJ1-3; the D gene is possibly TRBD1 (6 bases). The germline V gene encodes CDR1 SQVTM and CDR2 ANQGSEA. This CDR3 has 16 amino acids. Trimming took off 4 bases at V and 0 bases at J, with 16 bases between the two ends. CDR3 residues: CSVAAGGGFSGNTIYF. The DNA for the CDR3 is TGCAGCGTTGCGGCGGGGGGCGGATTCTCTGGAAACACCATATATTTT. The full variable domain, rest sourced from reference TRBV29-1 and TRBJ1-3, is SAVISQKPSRDICQRGTSLTIQCQVDSQVTMMFWYRQQPGQSLTLIATANQGSEATYESGFVIDKFPISRPNLTFSTLTVSNMSPEDSSIYLCSVAAGGGFSGNTIYFGEGSWLTVV.